These 28 T cell receptor beta chains came from one sample sequenced in a study of T cells in Graves' hyperthyroidism and ophthalmopathy. Regions amplified from RNA transcripts were the TCR beta CDR3 regions. A set of HTBI primers served as the primers for a first-round RT-PCR of the TCR CDR3. In TCRdb, the multiplex PCR reads were re-called with MiXCR into one record per CDR3 protein. The sample lists under 800,000 distinct CDR3 sequences, around 13% occurring once. The sample taken for sequencing was blood. These receptors all come from a woman aged 18-29 years with Graves' hyperthyroidism.

This clonotype was seen repeatedly, ten times or more. The chain couples TRBV5-6 to TRBJ2-1; TRBD2 aligns across 12 bases. The V segment lost 4 bases and the J segment 0 bases; nucleotides outside the gene matches: 8. Per the germline V gene, CDR1 is SGHDT and CDR2 is YYEEEE. The length of the CDR3 is 18 residues. The CDR3, as DNA: TGTGCCAGCAGCATTCCCCTAGCGGGAGGGAGCTCCTACAATGAGCAGTTCTTC. Residues: CASSIPLAGGSSYNEQFF.

The chain has TRBV4-1 and TRBJ2-7; tentatively, D is TRBD1 (6 bases). Trimming took off 4 bases at V and 2 bases at J, with 9 bases between the two ends. The CDR3 consists of 13 residues. Germline V gene data show CDR1 as MGHRA and CDR2 as YSYEKL. This chain's CDR3 is CASSRRQAYEQYF. CDR3 nucleotides: TGCGCCAGCAGCCGACGACAGGCCTACGAGCAGTACTTC.

This clonotype was counted at least ten times. The V gene is TRBV28, the J gene TRBJ2-7; 7 nucleotides align to TRBD2. Looked up from germline, CDR1 is MDHEN and CDR2 is SYDVKM. This CDR3 has 14 amino acids. The V gene end was trimmed by 1 base and the J gene end by 3 bases; junction bases not matched to a gene: 3. The DNA of the CDR3 is TGTGCCAGCAGTTTATTGGGAGGGAGCTACGAGCAGTACTTC. Its translation is CASSLLGGSYEQYF.

This clonotype was detected ten times or more. The chain joins TRBV11-3 to TRBJ2-2; perhaps D is TRBD1 or TRBD2 (5 bases each). V shed 6 bases and J shed 3 bases, with 14 bases lying between them. The CDR3 sequence is 15 residues long. Germline-derived CDR1 and CDR2 are SGHNT and YENEEA. In nucleotides, the CDR3 is TGTGCCAGCAGTTCCGGGGACCGCTACACCGGGGAGCTGTTTTTT. Translating gives CASSSGDRYTGELFF.

This clonotype was counted at least ten times. The chain recombines TRBV11-2 with TRBJ1-5; 8 bases fit TRBD1. Germline-derived CDR1 and CDR2 are SGHAT and FQNNGV. V shed 6 bases and J 3 bases; nucleotides not matched to a gene: 1. The CDR3 length is 13 residues. CDR3 sequence reads: CASRDRANQPQHF. In DNA, the CDR3 is TGTGCCAGCAGGGACAGGGCCAATCAGCCCCAGCATTTT.

The sample holds a few counts of this clonotype. The rearrangement joins TRBV3-1 to TRBJ2-7, with unresolved D. V gave up 4 bases and J gave up 2 bases, with 18 bases separating them. Per germline, CDR1 LGHDT and CDR2 YNNKEL (reference sequence). This CDR3 region has 16 residues. The CDR3 DNA is TGTGCCAGCAGCCGACACCACAGCCGAGAAACCTACGAGCAGTACTTC. The encoded protein is CASSRHHSRETYEQYF.

Only a few counts were recorded for this clonotype. The J gene is TRBJ1-2, the V gene TRBV6-2 or TRBV6-3; no clear D gene. CDR1 is MNHEY, CDR2 SVGEGT, per germline. V lost 7 bases, J lost 4 bases, and 19 bases lay in between. This CDR3 region has 15 residues. The CDR3 DNA reads TGTGCCAGCACCCCAATGGACGGAGTGATCTATGGCTACACCTTC. Translated, it gives CASTPMDGVIYGYTF.

Only a few counts were recorded for this clonotype. The chain uses TRBV6-2 or TRBV6-3 and TRBJ2-3; the match to TRBD2 covers 8 bases. Germline lookup yields CDR1 MNHEY and CDR2 SVGEGT. Trimming at V came to 7 bases and at J to 1 base, leaving 7 bases not matched to a gene. This CDR3 is 15 amino acids long. The CDR3 nucleotides are TGTGCCAGCATGTCCGGAGCGGGGGGCACAGATACGCAGTATTTT. The encoded protein is CASMSGAGGTDTQYF.

This rearrangement joins TRBV20-1 to TRBJ1-5; D gene ambiguous. CDR3 size: 14 residues. V lost 1 base to trimming and J lost 0 bases, with 7 bases between them. Germline CDR1 and CDR2: DFQATT and SNEGSKA (reference sequence). CDR3 DNA sequence: TGCAGTGCTAGAGGAGGGAATAGCAATCAGCCCCAGCATTTT. Amino acid sequence: CSARGGNSNQPQHF.

This clonotype was found a few times. This chain uses TRBV7-3 with TRBJ2-3; 14 bases map to TRBD2. CDR3 length: 16 amino acids. The junction had 8 bases not matched to a gene; V was cut back by 5 bases and J by 7 bases. CDR1 and CDR2 (germline): SGHTA, FQGTGA. CDR3 nucleotide sequence: TGTGCCAGCAGCCCCCGGACTAGCGGGAGGTCGAATACGCAGTATTTT. It codes for CASSPRTSGRSNTQYF.

In this sample, this clonotype turned up many times. This chain uses TRBV13 with TRBJ2-2, with D hard to call. The ends were cut back, 5 bases at V and 7 bases at J, with 8 bases in the middle. The germline V gene has CDR1 PRHDT and CDR2 FYEKMQ (reference sequence). CDR3 length: 12 amino acids. The CDR3 sequence is CASSPRSGELFF. DNA for the CDR3: TGTGCCAGCAGCCCGAGGAGCGGGGAGCTGTTTTTT. The variable domain in full, completed from reference TRBV13 and TRBJ2-2, reads AAGVIQSPRHLIKEKRETATLKCYPIPRHDTVYWYQQGPGQDPQFLISFYEKMQSDKGSIPDRFSAQQFSDYHSELNMSSLELGDSALYFCASSPRSGELFFGEGSRLTVL.

This clonotype was seen a handful of times. The V gene is TRBV9, the J gene TRBJ2-1, with a weak D call TRBD1 (5 bases). V was shortened by 4 bases and J by 4 bases, with 12 bases between the two germline ends. The CDR3 loop spans 14 amino acids. Germline CDR1 and CDR2: SGDLS and YYNGEE. As DNA, the CDR3 is TGTGCCAGCAGCCCCCGGACATGGTACAATGAGCAGTTCTTC. This encodes CASSPRTWYNEQFF. The variable domain in full, with the rest retrieved from reference TRBV9 and TRBJ2-1, is DSGVTQTPKHLITATGQRVTLRCSPRSGDLSVYWYQQSLDQGLQFLIQYYNGEERAKGNILERFSAQQFPDLHSELNLSSLELGDSALYFCASSPRTWYNEQFFGPGTRLTVL.

The genes are TRBV7-2 and TRBJ2-2, with TRBD2 matching over 7 bases. V shed 3 bases, J shed 4 bases, and the junction held 5 bases outside the gene matches. Germline lookup yields CDR1 SGHTA and CDR2 FQGNSA. The CDR3 totals 15 residues. The CDR3 DNA is TGTGCCAGCAGCTTCCCGACGGGGGGCACCGGGGAGCTGTTTTTT. It translates to CASSFPTGGTGELFF.

As to this clonotype: This may come from a read error, since a much larger clone is one base off. This is likely a read error, given that the CDR3 carries no conserved phenylalanine or tryptophan at its end. This chain joins TRBV11-3 and TRBJ2-3; TRBD1 matches 8 bases. The CDR3 totals 16 residues. Per germline, CDR1 SGHNT and CDR2 YENEEA. V was pared by 5 bases and J by 2 bases, with 9 bases of the junction left unmatched. CDR3 amino acids: CASSLLQGVVTDTQYL. The CDR3 coding sequence is TGTGCCAGCAGCCTACTACAGGGGGTTGTCACAGATACGCAGTATCTT.

This clonotype was observed a handful of times. The chain recombines TRBV4-1 with TRBJ2-7; TRBD2 agrees at 10 bases. Germline CDR1 is MGHRA and CDR2 is YSYEKL. This CDR3 is 16 amino acids long. Trimming removed 5 bases from V and 2 bases from J; junction bases left unmatched: 9. The CDR3 sequence: CASSTRALAGTYEQYF. CDR3 DNA: TGCGCCAGCAGCACCAGGGCACTAGCGGGAACCTACGAGCAGTACTTC.

In DNA form, the CDR3 reads TGTGCCAGCAGCCAAGTAACTCCCGGGGGCGGCGAGCAGTACTTC. Translating gives CASSQVTPGGGEQYF. V and J are TRBV14 and TRBJ2-7; D could derive from TRBD1 or TRBD2 (6 bases each). V dropped 1 base and J dropped 6 bases, with 16 bases sitting between them. The CDR3 is 15 amino acids. Germline V lookup: CDR1 SGHDN, CDR2 FVKESK. Using reference TRBV14 and TRBJ2-7 for the parts outside the CDR3, the full variable domain is EAGVTQFPSHSVIEKGQTVTLRCDPISGHDNLYWYRRVMGKEIKFLLHFVKESKQDESGMPNNRFLAERTGGTYSTLKVQPAELEDSGVYFCASSQVTPGGGEQYFGPGTRLTVT.

As to this clonotype: This sequence may be a read error, since a much larger clone differs from it by one base. This chain uses TRBV6-2 or TRBV6-3 with TRBJ1-2; D is perhaps TRBD1 (6 bases). The germline V and J ends were trimmed by 4 bases and 10 bases, with 13 bases remaining between them. Germline V gene data show CDR1 as MNHEY and CDR2 as SVGEGT. The CDR3 has 12 amino acids. Here the CDR3 reads CASSSLRGDYTF. CDR3 nucleotide sequence: TGTGCCAGCAGTTCCCTCAGGGGCGACTACACCTTC.

This clonotype was found many times. The rearrangement joins TRBV6-2 or TRBV6-3 to TRBJ2-1, with D possibly being TRBD2 (6 bases). In germline, CDR1 is MNHEY, CDR2 SVGEGT. The CDR3 spans 12 residues. V was shortened by 6 bases and J by 9 bases, with 12 bases between the two germline ends. The DNA of the CDR3 is TGTGCCAGCAGGCCGACTAGTTCTGAGCAGTTCTTC. Its translation is CASRPTSSEQFF.

This clonotype was counted at least ten times. The V call is TRBV4-2, the J call TRBJ2-7; the D gene is possibly TRBD2 (5 bases). Germline CDR1 reads LGHNA; CDR2 reads YNFKEQ. This CDR3 comprises 14 residues. The V gene lost 0 bases and the J gene lost 8 bases, with 14 bases spanning the gap. CDR3 sequence: CASSQDPAGLQQYF. The DNA for the CDR3 is TGTGCCAGCAGCCAAGATCCTGCTGGACTGCAGCAGTACTTC.

The chain has TRBV6-4 and TRBJ2-1; 9 bases are shared with TRBD1. CDR1 is MRHNA and CDR2 is SNTAGT in the germline V gene. The V segment lost 2 bases and the J segment 9 bases; nucleotides outside the gene matches: 8. The CDR3 runs to 15 residues. DNA for the CDR3: TGTGCCAGCAGTGACCGACAGGGGGATGTCGGTGAGCAGTTCTTC. Protein: CASSDRQGDVGEQFF.

This clonotype was detected only a few times. The chain carries TRBV29-1 and TRBJ2-3; weak D call: TRBD2 (6 bases). Germline lookup yields CDR1 SQVTM and CDR2 ANQGSEA. This CDR3 contains 14 residues. Here the CDR3 reads CNVGREVGPDTQYF. DNA for the CDR3: TGCAACGTGGGGCGGGAAGTCGGCCCAGATACGCAGTATTTT.

This clonotype was recorded at least ten times. V usage is TRBV18 and J usage is TRBJ1-2; TRBD1 matches 7 bases. The CDR3 runs 15 residues. The germline gives CDR1 KGHSH, CDR2 LQKENI. V gave up 5 bases and J gave up 2 bases; unmatched junction bases: 8. The DNA of the CDR3 is TGTGCCAGCTCAATAACCGGGACAGACAACTATGGCTACACCTTC. Encoded protein: CASSITGTDNYGYTF.

This clonotype has only a few counts. The V gene is TRBV6-1, the J gene TRBJ2-7; 9 bases map to TRBD1. V was clipped by 10 bases and J by 4 bases; unmatched bases: 8. Per germline, CDR1 MNHNS and CDR2 SASEGT. The CDR3 is 13 residues long. The CDR3 loop reads CATRTGQGYEQYF. CDR3 in DNA: TGTGCCACTAGAACGGGACAGGGATACGAGCAGTACTTC.

This clonotype was seen repeatedly, ten times or more. This chain connects TRBV20-1 to TRBJ2-7, with D perhaps assigned TRBD1 or TRBD2 (5 bases each). V was cut by 5 bases and J by 4 bases, with 18 bases left in between. The CDR3 loop spans 14 amino acids. From germline, CDR1 is DFQATT and CDR2 SNEGSKA (reference sequence). The CDR3 protein is CSARDRDRQYEQYF. CDR3 nucleotides: TGCAGTGCTCGGGACCGGGACCGCCAATACGAGCAGTACTTC.

The V call is TRBV7-9, the J call TRBJ2-7, with a tentative D call TRBD2 (6 bases). The germline V gene has CDR1 SEHNR and CDR2 FQNEAQ (reference sequence). V shed 5 bases and J shed 5 bases, with 19 bases lying between them. This CDR3 spans 15 amino acids. The CDR3 region is CASSANYRGTDEQYF. The DNA of the CDR3 is TGTGCCAGCAGCGCCAACTACCGGGGGACCGACGAGCAGTACTTC. The complete variable domain, with remaining parts taken from reference TRBV7-9 and TRBJ2-7, reads DTGVSQNPRHKITKRGQNVTFRCDPISEHNRLYWYRQTLGQGPEFLTYFQNEAQLEKSRLLSDRFSAERPKGSFSTLEIQRTEQGDSAMYLCASSANYRGTDEQYFGPGTRLTVT.

This clonotype was picked up many times. J is TRBJ2-5 and V is TRBV7-3; D gene ambiguous. Trimming stripped 5 bases from V and 3 bases from J, with 19 bases between. The CDR3 is 16 residues long. Germline CDR1 SGHTA, CDR2 FQGTGA. Here the CDR3 reads CASSLRAGLAEETQYF. The CDR3 DNA reads as TGTGCCAGCAGCCTCCGTGCCGGGCTGGCAGAAGAGACCCAGTACTTC.

The rearrangement joins TRBV7-9 to TRBJ2-5, with D unclear. The germline gives CDR1 SEHNR, CDR2 FQNEAQ (reference sequence). The V end lost 4 bases, the J end lost 11 bases, and 17 bases lay between the germline ends. This CDR3 comprises 13 residues. This CDR3 is CASSSPSLAVQYF. CDR3 in DNA: TGTGCCAGCAGCTCGCCCTCCTTGGCAGTACAGTACTTC.

This clonotype was counted only a few times. The genes are TRBV29-1 and TRBJ2-4, with D possibly being TRBD2 (5 bases). The CDR3 is made up of 17 amino acids. Germline CDR1 SQVTM, CDR2 ANQGSEA. V gave up 3 bases and J gave up 0 bases, with 18 bases separating them. The CDR3 DNA reads TGCAGCGTTGAGGGAGACACAGCCGGACTAGCCAAAAACATTCAGTACTTC. This codes for CSVEGDTAGLAKNIQYF. Looking up the rest from reference TRBV29-1 and TRBJ2-4 gives the full variable domain: SAVISQKPSRDICQRGTSLTIQCQVDSQVTMMFWYRQQPGQSLTLIATANQGSEATYESGFVIDKFPISRPNLTFSTLTVSNMSPEDSSIYLCSVEGDTAGLAKNIQYFGAGTRLSVL.